The 4 T cell receptor beta chains given below trace back to one sample, sequenced in a study of regulatory T cells in long-lasting Graves disease (dated by TCRdb to the early 2020s). Libraries came from multiplex PCR. The listed sequencing device is Illumina HiSeq 4000. iRepertoire HTBI primers and Arm-PCR amplification of CDR3 regions were used to construct TCR beta libraries. The raw public data were reprocessed by TCRdb itself: fastp quality trimming at Q25, MiXCR clonotype calling, in-frame beta chains only. For every CDR3 protein sequence, its rows merge into one entry that carries the most common genes and DNA. This sample comprises about 440,000 distinct CDR3 sequences, 15% of them detected only once. The ten largest make up 16% of the sample. The intended sense of this specimen's time point label: newly diagnosed GD, antithyroid drugs for less than 3 months. For both TCR sequencing and RNA sequencing, RNA was extracted from PBMCs using TRIzol.

The same specimen was also included in a second study, on T cells in Graves' hyperthyroidism and ophthalmopathy.

Sequenced here: peripheral blood mononuclear cells (PBMCs), sampled at new diagnosis, from a patient treated with antithyroid drugs. The receptors derive from a woman between 25 and 40 years old with Graves disease. Donor details come from another sample of the same person, matched by shared clones.

For this clonotype: A much larger clonotype is one base distant, so this may be a read error. Since the CDR3 does not end with the conserved phenylalanine or tryptophan, this likely comes from a read error. The rearrangement uses TRBV7-3 and TRBJ2-7; TRBD1 might be the D (6 bases). Germline V gene sequence: CDR1 SGHTA, CDR2 FQGTGA. V was pared by 4 bases and J by 1 base, with 14 bases between. This CDR3 region has 15 residues. This chain's CDR3 is CASSYRDNPSYEQYL. The CDR3 DNA reads as TGTGCCAGCAGCTACCGGGACAATCCGTCCTACGAGCAGTACCTC.

This chain joins TRBV7-2 and TRBJ2-5; maybe TRBD1 (5 bases). The V gene's germline CDR1 is SGHTA and CDR2 FQGNSA. V was shortened by 5 bases and J by 13 bases, with 32 bases between the two germline ends. The CDR3 sequence is 17 residues long. Here the CDR3 reads CASSPTRFGDSAFGLYF. The CDR3 DNA sequence: TGTGCCAGCAGCCCTACCCGTTTCGGTGACAGCGCGTTTGGTCTGTACTTC.

This clonotype was recorded many times. V usage is TRBV28 and J usage is TRBJ2-1, with TRBD2 identical over 7 bases. The CDR3 contains 14 residues. V lost 7 bases, J lost 4 bases, and 7 bases stayed unmatched. Germline V lookup: CDR1 MDHEN, CDR2 SYDVKM. CDR3 region: CASIYRGEYNEQFF. The CDR3 DNA is TGTGCCAGCATATATCGGGGGGAGTACAATGAGCAGTTCTTC. Full variable domain (remainder filled in from reference TRBV28 and TRBJ2-1): DVKVTQSSRYLVKRTGEKVFLECVQDMDHENMFWYRQDPGLGLRLIYFSYDVKMKEKGDIPEGYSVSREKKERFSLILESASTNQTSMYLCASIYRGEYNEQFFGPGTRLTVL.

Many counts were recorded for this clonotype. The chain combines TRBV11-3 with TRBJ2-3, with D perhaps matching TRBD1 (6 bases). V was clipped by 4 bases and J by 8 bases, with 16 bases between them. The CDR3 is 14 amino acids. Germline loops: CDR1 SGHNT, CDR2 YENEEA. CDR3 DNA sequence: TGTGCCAGCAGCTCCGACAGGCTGACGGGTACGCAGTATTTT. It yields the protein CASSSDRLTGTQYF.